The clone carrying this TCR beta chain was seen many times. The entry originates in a study of neurological immune-mediated disorders. V lost 4 bases and J lost 1, with 14 bases in between. Germline CDR1 reads DFQATT; CDR2 reads SNEGSKA (reference sequence). The CDR3 loop spans 15 amino acids. TCRdb reprocessed the 5' RACE reads with MiXCR, giving one entry per CDR3 protein. The repertoire holds roughly 20,000 distinct CDR3 sequences, with 14% as singletons. The receptor comes from a woman aged 60-75 years with HTLV-1-associated myelopathy (HAM/TSP). Sequencing was done on a sample of CD4+ T cells from blood. The rearrangement links TRBV20-1 to TRBJ1-3; possibly TRBD1 for D (6 bases). DNA for the CDR3: TGCAGTGCTATAATGACAGGCCGATCTGGAAACACCATATATTTT. The encoded protein is CSAIMTGRSGNTIYF.